Listed here are 22 T cell receptor beta chains from one sample, sequenced in a study of cytomegalovirus exposure and HLA in healthy donors. PCR primers comprised 60 Vbeta and 13 Jbeta primers. Clones were sequenced by immunoSEQ multiplex PCR, and TCRdb holds only the in-frame ones, with some missing. The sample holds under 200,000 clones, about four fifths seen once. Sequenced sample: PBMCs. These TCRs come from a woman aged 45 to 65 in good health and CMV-seropositive.

The rearrangement uses TRBV18 and TRBJ2-3, with D maybe TRBD1 (6 bases). Trimming removed 6 bases at V and 9 bases at J, with 10 bases between. Germline CDR1 and CDR2: KGHSH and LQKENI. This CDR3 is built from 11 residues. The CDR3 DNA is TGTGCCAGCTCCCCTAGGGGGACGCAGTATTTT. Translation gives CASSPRGTQYF.

The gene calls are TRBV19 and TRBJ2-2, with 9 bases that match TRBD2. V lost 4 bases and J lost 5; bases outside the gene matches: 5. The CDR3 has 15 amino acids. From germline, CDR1 is LNHDA and CDR2 SQIVND (reference sequence). The DNA for the CDR3 is TGTGCCAGTAGTAGCGGGACTAGCTGGACCGGGGAGCTGTTTTTT. Translated, it gives CASSSGTSWTGELFF.

This clone was detected once. The chain links TRBV10-1 to TRBJ1-5; TRBD1 aligns across 8 bases. Germline CDR1 WNHNN, CDR2 SYGVQD (reference sequence). This CDR3 spans 19 amino acids. Trimming took 6 bases from V and 5 from J; bases not matched to a gene: 21. The CDR3 DNA is TGCGCCAGCAGGATGACAGGGGCTCGTTATCAGCCTAGTTATCAGCCCCAGCATTTT. This translates into CASRMTGARYQPSYQPQHF.

V gene TRBV18 combines with J gene TRBJ2-2; D is ambiguous. Trimming removed 6 bases at V and 2 bases at J, with 10 bases between. The CDR3 is 14 residues long. CDR1 is KGHSH, CDR2 LQKENI, per germline. CDR3 region: CASSGPLNTGELFF. CDR3 nucleotide sequence: TGTGCCAGCTCTGGGCCCCTCAACACCGGGGAGCTGTTTTTT.

DNA of the CDR3: TGTGCCTGGAGTGGTCGACTTTCCTATAATTCACCCCTCCACTTT. Its protein product is CAWSGRLSYNSPLHF. The V and J genes are TRBV30 and TRBJ1-6; D uncertain. V lost 1 base and J 1 base, leaving 8 bases between the germline ends. The CDR3 extends over 15 amino acids. CDR1 is GTSNPN and CDR2 is SVGIG in the germline V gene (reference sequence).

The V call is TRBV7-9, the J call TRBJ1-2, with 7 bases fitting TRBD1. CDR1 is SEHNR, CDR2 FQNEAQ, per germline (reference sequence). Unmatched junction bases numbered 5, after V lost 3 bases and J lost 4 bases. This CDR3 contains 14 residues. The CDR3 here is CASSLGTVRYGYTF. The CDR3 nucleotides are TGTGCCAGCAGCTTGGGGACAGTCCGCTATGGCTACACCTTC.

The CDR3 reads CASSRGTRITYEQYF. The CDR3 DNA reads TGTGCCAGCAGCCGGGGGACCCGGATTACCTACGAGCAGTACTTC. This sequence joins TRBV5-4 and TRBJ2-7; D may be TRBD2 (6 bases). The V and J ends lost 4 bases and 2 bases respectively, with 16 bases between them. CDR1 and CDR2 from the germline V gene are SGHNT and YYREEE (reference sequence). The CDR3 totals 15 residues.

This chain joins TRBV7-2 and TRBJ2-5; D may be TRBD1 (5 bases). This CDR3 has 17 residues. CDR1 is SGHTA and CDR2 is FQGNSA in the germline V gene. With 1 base removed from V and 2 bases from J, the gap between germline ends came to 17 bases. In DNA, the CDR3 is TGTGCCAGCAGCTTAGGTCTACCGAGACAGAGGCAAGAGACCCAGTACTTC. Translated, it gives CASSLGLPRQRQETQYF.

J is TRBJ2-5 and V is TRBV7-9; TRBD1 aligns across 9 bases. The junction had 7 bases not matched to a gene; V was cut back by 3 bases and J by 5 bases. There are 15 residues in the CDR3. The V gene's germline CDR1 is SEHNR and CDR2 FQNEAQ (reference sequence). In DNA, the CDR3 is TGTGCCAGCAGCTTGGGTACAGGGGGCTTTGAGACCCAGTACTTC. Translated: CASSLGTGGFETQYF.

V gene TRBV28 combines with J gene TRBJ1-6; 8 bases are a match to TRBD1. This CDR3 has 16 residues. Germline V gene data show CDR1 as MDHEN and CDR2 as SYDVKM. The J segment lost 4 bases and the V segment lost 6 bases, leaving 8 bases of the junction unmatched. The CDR3 coding sequence is TGTGCCAGCAGCAGGGGGACAGGAAATTATAATTCACCCCTCCACTTT. Encoded protein: CASSRGTGNYNSPLHF. Looking up the rest from reference TRBV28 and TRBJ1-6 gives the full variable domain: DVKVTQSSRYLVKRTGEKVFLECVQDMDHENMFWYRQDPGLGLRLIYFSYDVKMKEKGDIPEGYSVSREKKERFSLILESASTNQTSMYLCASSRGTGNYNSPLHFGNGTRLTVT.

The CDR3 here is CATSSGPSREQFF. In DNA, the CDR3 is TGTGCCACCAGCAGTGGTCCCTCCAGGGAGCAGTTCTTC. The chain uses TRBV15 and TRBJ2-1; D unresolved. The CDR3 has 13 residues. Trimming removed 3 bases at V and 10 bases at J, with 13 bases between. Germline values: CDR1 LNHNV, CDR2 YYDKDF (reference sequence). Filled out from reference TRBV15 and TRBJ2-1, the complete variable domain reads DAMVIQNPRYQVTQFGKPVTLSCSQTLNHNVMYWYQQKSSQAPKLLFHYYDKDFNNEADTPDNFQSRRPNTSFCFLDIRSPGLGDTAMYLCATSSGPSREQFFGPGTRLTVL.

The J gene is TRBJ2-5, the V gene TRBV7-8; the D is unclear. Per the germline V gene, CDR1 is SGHVS and CDR2 is FQNEAQ. V lost 5 bases and J lost 2, with 9 bases in between. The CDR3 contains 13 residues. In DNA, the CDR3 is TGTGCCAGCAGCCCAGGCCAGCAAGAGACCCAGTACTTC. This translates into CASSPGQQETQYF.

The V and J genes are TRBV14 and TRBJ2-7; 11 bases map to TRBD1. CDR1 SGHDN and CDR2 FVKESK come from the germline V gene. The length of the CDR3 is 14 residues. J gave up 4 bases and V 4 bases, and 3 bases lay outside the gene matches. The CDR3 sequence: CASSRTGGDYEQYF. In DNA form, the CDR3 reads TGTGCCAGCAGCCGGACAGGGGGCGATTACGAGCAGTACTTC. The full variable domain, with the rest looked up from reference TRBV14 and TRBJ2-7, is EAGVTQFPSHSVIEKGQTVTLRCDPISGHDNLYWYRRVMGKEIKFLLHFVKESKQDESGMPNNRFLAERTGGTYSTLKVQPAELEDSGVYFCASSRTGGDYEQYFGPGTRLTVT.

This clone was found a few times. The DNA for the CDR3 is TGTGCCAGCAGTGAAGCCTCCCCGGGACAGGGTTTGATACAGCCCCAGCATTTT. It yields the protein CASSEASPGQGLIQPQHF. The gene calls are TRBV6-1 and TRBJ1-5, with 9 bases that match TRBD1. Germline-derived CDR1 and CDR2 are MNHNS and SASEGT. CDR3 length equals 18 residues. Losses at the gene ends were 0 bases for V and 7 bases for J; bases not matched to a gene: 13.

This sequence joins TRBV9 and TRBJ1-2, with D uncertain. The V gene lost 2 bases and the J gene lost 4 bases, with 15 bases spanning the gap. The V gene's germline CDR1 is SGDLS and CDR2 YYNGEE. The CDR3 totals 15 residues. The CDR3 reads CASSVEGRRSYGYTF. In DNA form, the CDR3 reads TGTGCCAGCAGCGTGGAAGGCAGGCGAAGCTATGGCTACACCTTC.

V usage is TRBV28 and J usage is TRBJ1-4; TRBD1 agrees at 8 bases. From germline, CDR1 is MDHEN and CDR2 SYDVKM. J gave up 8 bases and V 5 bases, and 10 bases lay outside the gene matches. The CDR3 totals 15 residues. The CDR3 DNA is TGTGCCAGCAGTCCCTCGGACAGGGCGGGCGAAAAACTGTTTTTT. It is translated as CASSPSDRAGEKLFF.

J is TRBJ2-1 and V is TRBV15, with 9 bases that match TRBD2. Germline V gives CDR1 LNHNV, CDR2 YYDKDF (reference sequence). The CDR3 spans 18 residues. V was clipped by 0 bases and J by 0 bases; unmatched bases: 6. The CDR3 loop reads CATSRDQTSGFSYNEQFF. The CDR3 bases are TGTGCCACCAGCAGAGACCAGACTAGCGGCTTCTCCTACAATGAGCAGTTCTTC.

The CDR3 protein is CSVGPLGGGEAFF. The DNA for the CDR3 is TGCAGCGTTGGGCCTCTGGGGGGTGGTGAAGCTTTCTTT. The genes are TRBV29-1 and TRBJ1-1; possibly TRBD1 for D (5 bases). V lost 4 bases and J lost 7, with 16 bases in between. Looked up from germline, CDR1 is SQVTM and CDR2 is ANQGSEA. This CDR3 has 13 residues.

The rearrangement links TRBV7-2 to TRBJ1-5; TRBD1 agrees at 9 bases. The CDR3 length is 16 residues. J was trimmed by 1 base and V by 3 bases; bases with no gene match: 4. CDR1 and CDR2 (germline): SGHTA, FQGNSA. The CDR3 sequence is CASSFTGGPSNQPQHF. CDR3 coding DNA: TGTGCCAGCAGCTTTACAGGGGGCCCAAGCAATCAGCCCCAGCATTTT. The full variable domain, rest sourced from reference TRBV7-2 and TRBJ1-5, is GAGVSQSPSNKVTEKGKDVELRCDPISGHTALYWYRQSLGQGLEFLIYFQGNSAPDKSGLPSDRFSAERTGGSVSTLTIQRTQQEDSAVYLCASSFTGGPSNQPQHFGDGTRLSIL.

This clone is a singleton in its sample. The V call is TRBV29-1, the J call TRBJ2-3, with D perhaps TRBD2 (5 bases). V was shortened by 1 base and J by 1 base, with 12 bases between the two germline ends. The CDR3 loop spans 15 amino acids. From germline, CDR1 is SQVTM and CDR2 ANQGSEA. As DNA, the CDR3 is TGCAGCGTTGAAGTCGAGGGCCTTCGCACAGATACGCAGTATTTT. Translation: CSVEVEGLRTDTQYF.

The chain joins TRBV6-5 to TRBJ2-1; TRBD1 matches at 9 bases. V lost 2 bases, J lost 4 bases, and 6 bases stayed unmatched. The CDR3 has 16 amino acids. Germline V gives CDR1 MNHEY, CDR2 SVGAGI. Here the CDR3 DNA reads TGTGCCAGCAGTTACGTAGGGACAGGGAAGTACAATGAGCAGTTCTTC. Protein sequence: CASSYVGTGKYNEQFF.

This chain connects TRBV4-2 to TRBJ1-2; a possible D gene is TRBD1 (6 bases). The CDR3 consists of 16 residues. Germline V gene lookup returns CDR1 LGHNA and CDR2 YNFKEQ. Trimming cost V 0 bases and J 4 bases, with 15 bases left between them. CDR3 loop: CASSQDQAGVGYGYTF. In DNA form, the CDR3 reads TGTGCCAGCAGCCAAGATCAGGCAGGGGTGGGCTATGGCTACACCTTC.